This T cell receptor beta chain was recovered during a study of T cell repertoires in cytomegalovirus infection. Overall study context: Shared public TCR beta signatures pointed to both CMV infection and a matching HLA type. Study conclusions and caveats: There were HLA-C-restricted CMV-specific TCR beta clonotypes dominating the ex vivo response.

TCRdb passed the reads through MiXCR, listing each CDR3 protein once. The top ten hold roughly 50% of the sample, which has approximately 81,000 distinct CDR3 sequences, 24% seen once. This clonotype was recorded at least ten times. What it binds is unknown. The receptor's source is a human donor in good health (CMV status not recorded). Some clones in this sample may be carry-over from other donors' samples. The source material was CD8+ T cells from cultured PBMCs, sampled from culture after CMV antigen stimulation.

The CDR3 here is CASSLSPGAEAFF. The CDR3 DNA follows: TGTGCCAGCAGTTTATCCCCGGGGGCTGAAGCTTTCTTT. This chain uses TRBV12-3 or TRBV12-4 with TRBJ1-1, with a weak D call TRBD1 (5 bases). The V and J ends lost 2 bases and 6 bases respectively, with 10 bases between them. CDR3 length equals 13 residues.